Listed here are 14 T cell receptor beta chains from one sample, sequenced in a study of cytomegalovirus exposure and HLA in healthy donors. The PCR employed 60 Vbeta primers together with 13 Jbeta primers. Some clones are missing from TCRdb's copy, which holds only in-frame ones; the method was immunoSEQ multiplex PCR. The sample carries 100,000 to 150,000 clones, 8% to 11% recorded once. The specimen was PBMCs. These receptors were taken from a woman aged 18-29 years in good health and CMV-seropositive.

The chain has TRBV28 and TRBJ1-1; tentatively, D is TRBD1 (5 bases). Germline CDR1 is MDHEN and CDR2 is SYDVKM. The V and J ends lost 4 bases and 5 bases respectively, with 17 bases between them. The length of the CDR3 is 15 residues. The CDR3 spells CASSSLPKKGTEAFF. The CDR3 region has the DNA TGTGCCAGCAGTTCCCTTCCCAAAAAGGGGACTGAAGCTTTCTTT.

J is TRBJ1-1 and V is TRBV6-5; maybe TRBD1 (5 bases). The germline CDR1 and CDR2 sequences are MNHEY and SVGAGI. The CDR3 covers 14 residues. The V and J ends lost 2 bases and 0 bases respectively, with 7 bases between them. This CDR3 is CASSYGGMNTEAFF. Here the CDR3 DNA reads TGTGCCAGCAGTTACGGGGGGATGAACACTGAAGCTTTCTTT.

There are a few counts of this clone. The chain has TRBV11-3 and TRBJ1-1; D unresolved. V dropped 3 bases and J dropped 1 base, with 6 bases sitting between them. The germline CDR1 and CDR2 sequences are SGHNT and YENEEA. The CDR3 is 13 residues long. CDR3 coding DNA: TGTGCCAGCAGCTTTTCGAGGAACACTGAAGCTTTCTTT. Translated, it gives CASSFSRNTEAFF. The whole variable domain, filled in from reference TRBV11-3 and TRBJ1-1, reads EAGVVQSPRYKIIEKKQPVAFWCNPISGHNTLYWYLQNLGQGPELLIRYENEEAVDDSQLPKDRFSAERLKGVDSTLKIQPAELGDSAVYLCASSFSRNTEAFFGQGTRLTVV.

The rearrangement uses TRBV7-3 and TRBJ2-2; D perhaps matches TRBD1 (6 bases). The V gene's germline CDR1 is SGHTA and CDR2 FQGTGA. V shed 4 bases and J shed 6 bases, with 12 bases lying between them. The CDR3 contains 14 residues. The CDR3 DNA follows: TGTGCCAGCAGCTATATACAGGGCTCCGGGGAGCTGTTTTTT. Translation: CASSYIQGSGELFF.

This clone was seen more than once but under ten times. V is TRBV14 and J is TRBJ2-1; 10 nucleotides agree with TRBD2. V lost 6 bases and J lost 13; bases outside the gene matches: 12. CDR1 and CDR2 (germline): SGHDN, FVKESK. The CDR3 sequence is 14 residues long. CDR3 DNA: TGTGCCAGCAGATACCTAATAGCGGGAGGACCCCAGTTCTTC. Amino acids: CASRYLIAGGPQFF.

Points on this clone: The same CDR3 also results from other DNA sequences found in this sample. This chain joins TRBV29-1 and TRBJ1-2; tentative D call: TRBD1 (6 bases). The CDR3 contains 13 residues. Germline CDR1 is SQVTM and CDR2 is ANQGSEA. Trimming cost V 8 bases and J 8 bases, with 21 bases left between them. The CDR3 protein is CSSGGPGGMGYTF. CDR3 DNA sequence: TGCAGCAGCGGGGGGCCGGGTGGTATGGGCTACACCTTC.

V and J are TRBV18 and TRBJ1-5, with D unclear. Germline V CDR1 and CDR2: KGHSH, LQKENI. Trimming stripped 3 bases from V and 5 bases from J, with 8 bases between. The CDR3 runs to 13 residues. The CDR3 is CASSPGYYQPQHF. The DNA of the CDR3 is TGTGCCAGCTCACCGGGCTATTATCAGCCCCAGCATTTT.

The table lists this clone with a few counts. The chain couples TRBV9 to TRBJ2-7; TRBD2 aligns across 8 bases. The trim removed 2 bases at V and 2 bases at J, leaving 3 bases unmatched. This CDR3 contains 14 residues. Germline assignment: CDR1 SGDLS and CDR2 YYNGEE. The CDR3 nucleotides read TGTGCCAGCAGCGTGGATAGCGGGGCCTACGAGCAGTACTTC. It is translated as CASSVDSGAYEQYF.

The chain carries TRBV6-1 and TRBJ2-7, with D tentatively TRBD2 (5 bases). CDR3 length: 14 amino acids. Germline V lookup: CDR1 MNHNS, CDR2 SASEGT. Between the trimmed V and J ends, which lost 4 bases and 9 bases, there was a span of 19 bases. CDR3 bases: TGTGCCAGCAGTGCAGGCGAGGGCCCCTCTACGCAGTACTTC. Its translation: CASSAGEGPSTQYF.

The sample holds a few counts of this clone. The chain links TRBV7-9 to TRBJ2-7, with 10 bases identical to TRBD2. Germline V CDR1 and CDR2: SEHNR, FQNEAQ (reference sequence). The CDR3 has 15 residues. Unmatched junction bases numbered 7, after V lost 5 bases and J lost 3 bases. This CDR3 is CASSDIGLADYEQYF. In nucleotides, the CDR3 is TGTGCCAGCAGCGATATCGGACTAGCGGACTACGAGCAGTACTTC.

This clone was seen only a few times. The chain is built from TRBV10-3 and TRBJ2-3; a possible D gene is TRBD2 (5 bases). V was shortened by 7 bases and J by 4 bases, with 12 bases between the two germline ends. The CDR3 spans 13 residues. CDR1 ENHRY and CDR2 SYGVKD come from the germline V gene. CDR3 bases: TGTGCCATCAACGAGGGAGTTTCAGATACGCAGTATTTT. This encodes CAINEGVSDTQYF.

This clone was recorded a few times. The CDR3 spells CASSLGIHRDSGPNQPQHF. CDR3 bases: TGTGCCAGCAGCTTAGGAATCCACCGGGACAGCGGACCAAATCAGCCCCAGCATTTT. The J gene is TRBJ1-5, the V gene TRBV7-8, with 7 bases matching TRBD1. This CDR3 region has 19 residues. CDR1 is SGHVS, CDR2 FQNEAQ, per germline. The V and J ends lost 1 base and 4 bases, in that order; junction bases with no gene match: 16.

V gene TRBV11-2 combines with J gene TRBJ2-3; the match to TRBD1 covers 7 bases. The germline V gene encodes CDR1 SGHAT and CDR2 FQNNGV. V dropped 3 bases and J dropped 1; count of bases not matched to a gene: 4. The CDR3 is 15 amino acids. The CDR3 loop reads CASSLRQGGTDTQYF. The CDR3 DNA is TGTGCCAGCAGCTTGCGACAGGGAGGCACAGATACGCAGTATTTT.

The table lists this clone with a few counts. The CDR3 bases are TGTGCCAGCAGTTCCAGAGAGACCCAGTACTTC. Protein: CASSSRETQYF. The chain recombines TRBV28 with TRBJ2-5; D not resolved. The CDR3 has 11 amino acids. Trimming took 4 bases from V and 4 from J, leaving 4 bases between them. The germline V gene has CDR1 MDHEN and CDR2 SYDVKM. Drawing the rest from reference TRBV28 and TRBJ2-5, the complete variable domain is DVKVTQSSRYLVKRTGEKVFLECVQDMDHENMFWYRQDPGLGLRLIYFSYDVKMKEKGDIPEGYSVSREKKERFSLILESASTNQTSMYLCASSSRETQYFGPGTRLLVL.